This TCR beta chain was recorded in a study of cytomegalovirus exposure and HLA in healthy donors (dated by TCRdb to 2015 to 2018). General notes on the study: An earlier analysis of roughly 500 of the donors reported under 300 Gb of sequence data and 95 million to 130 million unique TCR beta sequences obtained from roughly 170 million T cells. Both class I and class II loci were covered by HLA typing, at four-digit resolution. In an earlier analysis of 587 of the donors, high-throughput TCR beta sequencing was used to judge whether each TCR beta V gene segment behaved as functional or pseudogenic. Rather than using new phenotypic data, the later analysis identified candidate immune exposures from TCR beta sequences and from how often those sequences occurred across donors. Donor age, sex, ethnicity and CMV serostatus were compiled alongside the repertoire data. Of the roughly 400 genotyped donors, 65% to 90% fell in the genetic ancestry cluster associated with self-reported Caucasian donors. A separate validation cohort of some 130 different subjects was used in addition to the 666-subject first cohort. Roughly 5 DR-DQ haplotypes were treated as single units for association and clustering because of strong linkage in the cohort. In a later analysis, previously published TCR beta repertoires from 666 donors were re-analyzed and high-resolution HLA genotyping was added so that TCR occurrence patterns could be studied. A later genetic analysis took genome-wide SNP genotypes for about three fifths of the 666 donors and used that subset as a discovery cohort. Among about 410 genotyped donors of the cohort, an average of approximately 240,000 unique TCR beta nucleotide sequences was sequenced per donor, of which 15% to 20% were non-productive. An early release covering 500 to 750 HLA-typed donors comprised roughly 300 gigabases of sequencing data and around 80 million unique TCR sequences. To predict cytomegalovirus infection status, the study combined high-throughput TCR immunosequencing, statistical association of individual TCRs with disease status, and machine learning. The study used immunosequencing to profile the T cell repertoires of 600 to 850 subjects and linked those repertoires to cytomegalovirus serostatus. The number of donors typed differed by locus, with 629-630 for A, B, C, DRB1 and DQB1, over 500 for DQA1, 600 to 610 for DPA1, and over 400 for DPB1. The aim of the study was to test whether cataloging public T cell receptors could identify signatures of past pathogen exposure. Every repertoire in the discovery cohort had been generated on one and the same sequencing platform. What the authors observed across the whole study: In an earlier analysis of some 500 of the donors, most TCR beta V segments appeared in productive rearrangements about 87% or about 30% of the time, broadly matching IMGT annotations. According to the authors, the approach could potentially be generalized to other disease states and immunological phenotypes. Strong co-occurrence of HLA alleles, especially DR and DQ, made assigning TCR associations to individual alleles difficult. CMV serostatus was the only immune exposure information available for the cohort. A further reported finding was that TCR beta sequences accurately predicted the HLA-A and HLA-B alleles for most subjects in the first cohort. The cohort was sequenced for TCR beta chains only, and without alpha or paired-chain data the features that could be detected were limited. A later genetic analysis reported fewer N-insertions in productive TCRs among donors in an Asian-associated ancestry cluster than the roughly 640-donor mean. While some public TCRs were present in many individuals, most TCR sequences turned up only very rarely across donors. V-gene and J-gene trimming of TCR beta chains was associated with a missense DCLRE1C variant in a later genetic analysis, and the association was replicated in an independent cohort. A cluster of highly shared sequence variants was judged likely to be a technical artifact of the sequencing pipeline. A later analysis reported that several top co-occurrence clusters appeared linked to parvovirus B19, influenza, CMV and Epstein-Barr virus. Cytomegalovirus status was reported to be diagnosed by the classifier with high specificity and sensitivity in both the original and validation cohorts. A later analysis associated 15,000 to 20,000 TCR beta sequences with specific HLA alleles at a false discovery rate of 0.05. The study gave a list of some 150 TCR beta chains associated with cytomegalovirus. The presence/absence analyses assumed that sequencing depth was roughly uniform across donors, and that assumption may not be true. Because counts were too low, roughly 16 rarely observed V segments, including chromosome 9 orphons, were excluded from the earlier analysis of several hundred of the donors. Because HLA typing was missing for some donors at each locus, association tests included only the typed subset. Three of the identified cytomegalovirus-associated TCR beta chains were confirmed in vitro to be specific for cytomegalovirus antigens. Most CMV-associated TCR beta chains appeared to be HLA-restricted in a later analysis, and the HLA associations seemed to be driven largely by CMV exposure. Linkage disequilibrium might explain the correlated functional status among segregating V segments, but an unknown experimental factor could not be ruled out. In a later analysis, HLA-associated TCR beta chains were found to be more clonally expanded and to have lower generation probabilities than equally common non-associated chains. In a later analysis, TCR association rates were found to vary across HLA loci, with the most associated TCRs seen for DRB1 alleles and the fewest for HLA-C alleles.

Library preparation was by the immunoSEQ multiplex PCR assay. For the multiplex PCR, a mixture combining 60 forward primers for TCR Vbeta segments and 13 reverse primers for TCR Jbeta segments was used. Amplification of the CDR3 region of rearranged TCR beta genes was performed with a multiplex PCR assay on genomic DNA. Amplified TCR beta libraries were sequenced as 87-base-pair reads on the Illumina HiSeq System. In the original analysis: A later analysis counted some 74 million unique TCR beta chains across the approximately 700 repertoires, and around 9.9 million of these chains were shared by at least two donors. To remove PCR and sequencing errors, raw reads were error-corrected and collapsed into unique sequences using a nearest-neighbor algorithm that merged closely related sequences. V, D and J gene segments were assigned by aligning CDR3 sequences to IMGT reference sequences. For a sequence to be retained, a match of at least six nucleotides to both a V gene segment and a J gene segment was required. Rearrangements were classified as productive when the CDR3 lacked stop codons and remained in frame with V and J, and all other rearrangements were classified as non-productive. Following IMGT convention, CDR3 was defined as the stretch from the second conserved V-encoded cysteine up to the conserved J-encoded phenylalanine. Sequences without an unambiguous match to a single V gene segment were excluded from the earlier analysis of about 600 of the donors. In an earlier analysis of around 590 of the donors, a V segment was called functional when productive rearrangements were above 56.7%, and segregating when the standard deviation between donors exceeded 5%. A statistical classification framework was built for diagnosing cytomegalovirus status from the catalog of TCR beta chain sequences. In a later analysis, V and J genes were assigned by comparing TCR nucleotide sequences against IMGT/GENE-DB human TR gene sequences. The TCRdist pipeline was used in a later analysis to assign CDR3 sequences and most-parsimonious VDJ recombination scenarios. A later analysis defined each TCR beta chain by its CDR3 amino acid sequence plus V-gene family, and excluded reads lacking a unique V-gene family. To address suspected cross-contamination and a sequencing artifact, a later analysis removed under 600 highly shared, low-generation-probability nucleotide sequences. A later analysis calculated a clonal expansion index for each public chain from normalized within-repertoire ranks of inferred template counts. In a later analysis, generation probabilities were computed using a VDJ recombination model fitted to out-of-frame rearrangements, and the results were checked against IGoR. In a later analysis, hypergeometric tests were used to score TCR-TCR, TCR-HLA and TCR-CMV co-occurrence, with a repertoire-size bias correction applied to TCR pairs. To estimate false discovery rates, a later analysis permuted the HLA or CMV assignments 20 times. In a later analysis, co-occurring TCRs were grouped with DBSCAN, and TCRdist sequence similarity was added when clustering was performed within HLA-allele-positive subsets. Co-occurrence clustering excluded repertoires with fewer than 30,000 or more than 120,000 public chains, plus five with anomalous nucleotide sharing. In its TCRdb copy, this immuneACCESS table keeps in-frame sequences only and misses some clones. Where compared with another copy, unresolved V genes explain less than half of these, and the others have no known cause. V, J and clone size derive from that table, while D and trimming were established from the DNA sequence. The table for this sample lists 110,000 to 150,000 clones. The ten most abundant clones make up 2% to 3% of the sample.

As to this clone: Which antigen it targets is not known.

The cohort comprised hundreds of healthy bone marrow donors. Cohort members were all nominally healthy when sampled, although unrecorded immune exposures were likely present. The donor was CMV seronegative and was included in the group of several hundred seronegative cohort members. Every donor gave a peripheral blood sample, and the peripheral blood mononuclear cells from that sample were used for TCR beta sequencing. The Qiagen DNeasy Blood Extraction Kit was used to extract genomic DNA from the blood cell samples. This TCR was sampled from a man in his forties or fifties in good health and CMV-seronegative. The specimen sequenced was PBMCs.

CDR3 sequence: CASSSDRVYEQYF. The DNA sequence is as follows: TGTGCCAGCAGCTCCGACAGGGTATACGAGCAGTACTTC. The chain is made from TRBV5-4 and TRBJ2-7, with TRBD1 matching 7 junction bases. The CDR3 numbers 13 residues from cysteine through phenylalanine. The CDR3 DNA has 39 bases and is translated from base 1. In the germline V gene (reference sequence), CDR1 corresponds to SGHNT and CDR2 to YYREEE. V lost 3 bases and J lost 4 bases, and the count of bases not matched to a germline gene is 4.